This T cell receptor (beta chain) was captured in a study of T cell clones after liver transplantation. This clone was picked up one time. Here immunoSEQ multiplex PCR was the method, and the copy in TCRdb shows in-frame clones only, minus some. The table shows about 33,000 clones, with approximately 96% occurring only once. The sample here was CD8+ T cells from blood, taken 12 months after liver transplant. The TCR was taken from a human patient who received a liver transplant. Some T cells may trace back to the graft donor.

CDR3 DNA: TGTGCCAGCAGCTTGGCAGACAGAAGGACTAGCGGGAGGTCGACCGAGCAGTACTTC. Translation: CASSLADRRTSGRSTEQYF. This chain links TRBV5-4 with TRBJ2-7; 14 nucleotides align to TRBD2. The CDR3 extends over 19 amino acids. Unmatched junction bases numbered 14, after V lost 0 bases and J lost 6 bases. In germline, CDR1 is SGHNT, CDR2 YYREEE (reference sequence).